Each of the 3 T cell receptor beta chains below was sequenced from the same sample in a study of radiation and T cells in renal cell carcinoma (dated by TCRdb to about 2020). Per the publication, the time point label means: blood 2 weeks post-SBRT. The sample's treatment or condition label, decoded: 15 Gy SBRT to primary tumor, nephrectomy 4 weeks later. Library construction relied on the immunoSEQ multiplex PCR assay. The clones in this table, taken by TCRdb from immuneACCESS, are in-frame only. Not every clone is retained; where verified, under half of the shortfall comes from an unresolved V gene, and the cause of the rest is unknown. Here the sample has roughly 140,000 clones; around 90% occur a single time. The top ten constitute 10% to 15% of the sample. Sequencing used blood, obtained from a patient whose treatment included radiotherapy and nephrectomy. These receptors were obtained from a woman aged 45-59 years with renal cell carcinoma.

The gene calls are TRBV25-1 and TRBJ1-6; D is possibly TRBD1 (5 bases). Germline V gene sequence: CDR1 MGHDK, CDR2 SYGVNS. CDR3 length: 14 residues. Trimming pared 4 bases from V and 4 bases from J, leaving 8 bases between. CDR3 nucleotides: TGTGCCAGCAGTGGGGACGGGTATAATTCACCCCTCCACTTT. It translates to CASSGDGYNSPLHF.

The chain is built from TRBV30 and TRBJ2-3; 15 nucleotides match TRBD2. The CDR3 contains 17 residues. With V trimmed by 4 bases and J by 6 bases, 11 bases remained unmatched. From germline, CDR1 is GTSNPN and CDR2 SVGIG (reference sequence). The CDR3 spells CAWTTRTSGGARDTQYF. Written as DNA, the CDR3 is TGTGCCTGGACCACGCGGACTAGCGGGGGGGCGAGGGATACGCAGTATTTT.

V and J are TRBV6-1 and TRBJ1-5; TRBD1 matches 9 bases. The V gene end was trimmed by 4 bases and the J gene end by 0 bases; junction bases not matched to a gene: 16. Germline values: CDR1 MNHNS, CDR2 SASEGT. This CDR3 region has 20 residues. CDR3 sequence reads: CASSVPDKDRGGYSNQPQHF. The CDR3 nucleotides read TGTGCCAGCAGTGTCCCGGACAAGGACAGGGGAGGCTATAGCAATCAGCCCCAGCATTTT.